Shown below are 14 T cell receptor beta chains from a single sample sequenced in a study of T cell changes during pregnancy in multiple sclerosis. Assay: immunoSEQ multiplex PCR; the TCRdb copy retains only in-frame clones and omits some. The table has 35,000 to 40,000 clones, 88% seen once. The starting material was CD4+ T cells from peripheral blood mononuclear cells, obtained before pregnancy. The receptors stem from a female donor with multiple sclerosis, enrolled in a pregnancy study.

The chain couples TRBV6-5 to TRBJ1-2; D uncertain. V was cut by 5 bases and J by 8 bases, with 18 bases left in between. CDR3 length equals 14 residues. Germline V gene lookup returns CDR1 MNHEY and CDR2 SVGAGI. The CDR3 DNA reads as TGTGCCAGCAGTCCGGGATTCATGGTTTTAGGCTACACCTTC. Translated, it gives CASSPGFMVLGYTF.

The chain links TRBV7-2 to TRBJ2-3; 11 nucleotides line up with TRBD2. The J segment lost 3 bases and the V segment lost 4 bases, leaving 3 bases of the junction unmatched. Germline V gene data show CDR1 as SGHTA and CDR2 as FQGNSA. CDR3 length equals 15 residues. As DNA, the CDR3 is TGTGCCAGCAGCTCCGCTAGCGGGAGGACAGATACGCAGTATTTT. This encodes CASSSASGRTDTQYF. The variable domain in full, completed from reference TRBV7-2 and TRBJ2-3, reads GAGVSQSPSNKVTEKGKDVELRCDPISGHTALYWYRQSLGQGLEFLIYFQGNSAPDKSGLPSDRFSAERTGGSVSTLTIQRTQQEDSAVYLCASSSASGRTDTQYFGPGTRLTVL.

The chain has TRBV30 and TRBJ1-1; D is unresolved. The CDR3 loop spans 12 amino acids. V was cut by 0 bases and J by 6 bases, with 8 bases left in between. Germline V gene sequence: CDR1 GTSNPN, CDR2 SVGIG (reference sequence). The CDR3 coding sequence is TGTGCCTGGAGTGTTGCGTTGCCTGAAGCTTTCTTT. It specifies CAWSVALPEAFF.

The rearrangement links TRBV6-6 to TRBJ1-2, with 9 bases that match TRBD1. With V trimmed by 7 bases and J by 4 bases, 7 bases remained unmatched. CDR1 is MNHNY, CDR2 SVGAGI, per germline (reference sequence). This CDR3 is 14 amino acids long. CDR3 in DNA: TGTGCCAGCACCGACAGGGGGTTGAGCTATGGCTACACCTTC. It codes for CASTDRGLSYGYTF.

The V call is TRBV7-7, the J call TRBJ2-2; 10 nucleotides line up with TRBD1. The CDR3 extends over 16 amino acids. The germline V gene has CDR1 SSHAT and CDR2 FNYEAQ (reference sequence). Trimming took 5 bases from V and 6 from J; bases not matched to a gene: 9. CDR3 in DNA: TGTGCCAGCAGCCGAACCGGGACAGGGGTGGCCGGGGAGCTGTTTTTT. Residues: CASSRTGTGVAGELFF. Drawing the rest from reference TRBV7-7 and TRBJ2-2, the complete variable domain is GAGVSQSPRYKVTKRGQDVTLRCDPISSHATLYWYQQALGQGPEFLTYFNYEAQPDKSGLPSDRFSAERPEGSISTLTIQRTEQRDSAMYRCASSRTGTGVAGELFFGEGSRLTVL.

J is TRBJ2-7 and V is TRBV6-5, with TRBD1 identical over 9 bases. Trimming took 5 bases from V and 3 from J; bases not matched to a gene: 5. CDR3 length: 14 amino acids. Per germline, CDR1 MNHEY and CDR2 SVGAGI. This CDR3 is CASSDQGQGYEQYF. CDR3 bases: TGTGCCAGCAGTGACCAGGGACAGGGCTACGAGCAGTACTTC.

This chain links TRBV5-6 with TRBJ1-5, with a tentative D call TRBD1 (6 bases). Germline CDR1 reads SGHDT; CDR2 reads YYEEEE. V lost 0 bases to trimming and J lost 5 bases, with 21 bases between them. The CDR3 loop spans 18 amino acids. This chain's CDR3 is CASSLEGTSEARDQPQHF. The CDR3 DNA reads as TGTGCCAGCAGCTTGGAAGGGACATCAGAGGCTCGGGATCAGCCCCAGCATTTT. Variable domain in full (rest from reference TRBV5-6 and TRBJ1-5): DAGVTQSPTHLIKTRGQQVTLRCSPKSGHDTVSWYQQALGQGPQFIFQYYEEEERQRGNFPDRFSGHQFPNYSSELNVNALLLGDSALYLCASSLEGTSEARDQPQHFGDGTRLSIL.

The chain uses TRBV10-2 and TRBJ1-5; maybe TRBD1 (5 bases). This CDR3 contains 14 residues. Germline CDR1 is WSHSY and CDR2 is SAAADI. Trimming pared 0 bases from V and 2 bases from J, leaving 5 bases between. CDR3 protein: CASSESGGNQPQHF. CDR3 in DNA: TGCGCCAGCAGTGAGTCAGGGGGCAATCAGCCCCAGCATTTT.

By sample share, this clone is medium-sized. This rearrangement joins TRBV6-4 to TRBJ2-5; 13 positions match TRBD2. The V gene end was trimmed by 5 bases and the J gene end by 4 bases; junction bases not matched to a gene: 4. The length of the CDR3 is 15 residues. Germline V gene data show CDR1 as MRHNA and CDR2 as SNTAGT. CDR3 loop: CASSILAGGPETQYF. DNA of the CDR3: TGTGCCAGCAGTATACTAGCGGGAGGGCCAGAGACCCAGTACTTC.

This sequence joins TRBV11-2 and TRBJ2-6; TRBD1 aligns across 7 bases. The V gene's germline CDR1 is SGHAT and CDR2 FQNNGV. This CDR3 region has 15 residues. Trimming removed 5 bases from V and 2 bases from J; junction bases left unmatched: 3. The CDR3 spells CASSEQGTGANVLTF. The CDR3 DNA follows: TGTGCCAGCAGCGAACAGGGGACTGGGGCCAACGTCCTGACTTTC. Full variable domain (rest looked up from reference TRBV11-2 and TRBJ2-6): EAGVAQSPRYKIIEKRQSVAFWCNPISGHATLYWYQQILGQGPKLLIQFQNNGVVDDSQLPKDRFSAERLKGVDSTLKIQPAKLEDSAVYLCASSEQGTGANVLTFGAGSRLTVL.

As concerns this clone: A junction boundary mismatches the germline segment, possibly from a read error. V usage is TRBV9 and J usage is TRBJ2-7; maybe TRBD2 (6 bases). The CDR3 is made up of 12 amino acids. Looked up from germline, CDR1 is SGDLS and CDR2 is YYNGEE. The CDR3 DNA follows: TGTGCCAGCAGCGGAGCCGCGGGACCCTTTCACTTC. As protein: CASSGAAGPFHF. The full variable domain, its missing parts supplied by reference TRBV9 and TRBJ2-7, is DSGVTQTPKHLITATGQRVTLRCSPRSGDLSVYWYQQSLDQGLQFLIQYYNGEERAKGNILERFSAQQFPDLHSELNLSSLELGDSALYFCASSGAAGPFHFGPGTRLTVT.

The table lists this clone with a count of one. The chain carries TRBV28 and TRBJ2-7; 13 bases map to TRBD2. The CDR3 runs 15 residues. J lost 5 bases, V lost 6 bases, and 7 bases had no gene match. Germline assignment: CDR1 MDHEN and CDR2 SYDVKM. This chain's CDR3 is CASSRTSGGVDEQYF. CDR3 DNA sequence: TGTGCCAGCAGCCGGACTAGCGGGGGTGTGGACGAGCAGTACTTC.

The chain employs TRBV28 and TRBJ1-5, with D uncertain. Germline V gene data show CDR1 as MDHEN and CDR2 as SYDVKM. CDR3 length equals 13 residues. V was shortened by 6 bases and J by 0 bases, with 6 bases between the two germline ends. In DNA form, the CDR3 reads TGTGCCAGCAGAACAGATAGCAATCAGCCCCAGCATTTT. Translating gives CASRTDSNQPQHF.

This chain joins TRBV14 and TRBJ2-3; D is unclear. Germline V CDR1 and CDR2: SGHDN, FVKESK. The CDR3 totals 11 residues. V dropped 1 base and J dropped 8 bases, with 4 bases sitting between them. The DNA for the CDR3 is TGTGCCAGCAGCCAAGGGAGTACGCAGTATTTT. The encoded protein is CASSQGSTQYF.